This TCR beta chain was sequenced for a study of identical twins. Details on this clonotype: The antigen is unknown.

Study observations and caveats: The authors noted that invariant MAIT and iNKT cells could partly confound zero-insertion analyses.

TCRdb re-called the 5' RACE reads with MiXCR, one entry per CDR3 protein. The sample lists about 890,000 distinct CDR3 sequences; approximately 13% were seen once. CDR1 is SNHLY, CDR2 FYNNEI, per germline. The V gene end was trimmed by 6 bases and the J gene end by 6 bases; junction bases not matched to a gene: 13. The CDR3 has 18 amino acids. These data also formed part of another study, on yellow fever vaccine responses in identical twins.

The rearrangement uses TRBV2 and TRBJ2-3; 15 nucleotides line up with TRBD2. The sequence derives from a woman under 30 in good health. Sequencing was performed on PBMCs. The CDR3 DNA sequence: TGTGCCAGCAGATACCCCAGGACTAGCGGGGGGGCATCGGATACGCAGTATTTT. The encoded protein is CASRYPRTSGGASDTQYF.